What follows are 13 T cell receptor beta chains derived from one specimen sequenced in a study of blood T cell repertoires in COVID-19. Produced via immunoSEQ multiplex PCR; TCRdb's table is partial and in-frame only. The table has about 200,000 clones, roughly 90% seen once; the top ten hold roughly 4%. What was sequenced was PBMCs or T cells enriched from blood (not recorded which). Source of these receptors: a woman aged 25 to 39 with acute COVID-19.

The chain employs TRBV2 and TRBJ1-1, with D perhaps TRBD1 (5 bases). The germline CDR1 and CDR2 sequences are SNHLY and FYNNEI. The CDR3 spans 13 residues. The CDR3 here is CGVLRGSNTEAFF. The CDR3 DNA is TGTGGGGTCCTTAGGGGCTCGAACACTGAAGCTTTCTTT. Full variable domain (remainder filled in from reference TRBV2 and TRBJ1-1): EPEVTQTPSHQVTQMGQEVILRCVPISNHLYFYWYRQILGQKVEFLVSFYNNEISEKSEIFDDQFSVERPDGSNFTLKIRSTKLEDSAMYFCGVLRGSNTEAFFGQGTRLTVV.

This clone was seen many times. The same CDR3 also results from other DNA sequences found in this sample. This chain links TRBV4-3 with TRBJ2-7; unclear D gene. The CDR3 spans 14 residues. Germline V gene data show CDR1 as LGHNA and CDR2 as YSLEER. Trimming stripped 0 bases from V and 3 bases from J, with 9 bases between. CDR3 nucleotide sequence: TGCGCCAGCAGCCAAGATTCCACGAGCTACGAGCAGTACTTC. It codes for CASSQDSTSYEQYF.

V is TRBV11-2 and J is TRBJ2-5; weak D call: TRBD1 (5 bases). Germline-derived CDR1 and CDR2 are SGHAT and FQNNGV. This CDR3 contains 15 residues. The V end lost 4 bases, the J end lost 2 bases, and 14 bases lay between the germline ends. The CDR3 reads CASSSVTAGQETQYF. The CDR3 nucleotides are TGTGCCAGCAGCTCTGTGACAGCCGGACAAGAGACCCAGTACTTC.

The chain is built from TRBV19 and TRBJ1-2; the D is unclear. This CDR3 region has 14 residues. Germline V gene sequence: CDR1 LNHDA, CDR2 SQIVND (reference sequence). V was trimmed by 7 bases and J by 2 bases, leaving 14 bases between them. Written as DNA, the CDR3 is TGTGCCAGTACAGCTGGATACGGGAACTATGGCTACACCTTC. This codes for CASTAGYGNYGYTF.

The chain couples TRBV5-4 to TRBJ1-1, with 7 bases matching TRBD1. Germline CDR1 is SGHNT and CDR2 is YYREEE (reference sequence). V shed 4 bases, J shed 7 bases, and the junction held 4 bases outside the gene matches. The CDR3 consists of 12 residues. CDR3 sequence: CASSQGQNEAFF. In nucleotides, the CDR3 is TGTGCCAGCAGCCAGGGACAGAATGAAGCTTTCTTT.

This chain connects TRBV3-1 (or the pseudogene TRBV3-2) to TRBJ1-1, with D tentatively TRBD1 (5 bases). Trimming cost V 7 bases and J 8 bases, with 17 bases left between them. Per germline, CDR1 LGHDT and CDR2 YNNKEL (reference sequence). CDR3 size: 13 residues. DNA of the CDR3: TGTGCCAGCAACTCCGCCGCCGGGGGGGAAGCTTTCTTT. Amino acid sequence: CASNSAAGGEAFF.

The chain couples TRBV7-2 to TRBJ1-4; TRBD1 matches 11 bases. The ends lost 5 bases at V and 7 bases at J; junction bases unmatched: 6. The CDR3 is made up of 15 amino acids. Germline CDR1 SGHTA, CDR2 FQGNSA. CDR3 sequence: CASSLGQGVFEKLFF. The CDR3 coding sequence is TGTGCCAGCAGCCTGGGACAGGGGGTTTTTGAAAAACTGTTTTTT. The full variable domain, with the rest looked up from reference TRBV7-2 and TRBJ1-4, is GAGVSQSPSNKVTEKGKDVELRCDPISGHTALYWYRQSLGQGLEFLIYFQGNSAPDKSGLPSDRFSAERTGGSVSTLTIQRTQQEDSAVYLCASSLGQGVFEKLFFGSGTQLSVL.

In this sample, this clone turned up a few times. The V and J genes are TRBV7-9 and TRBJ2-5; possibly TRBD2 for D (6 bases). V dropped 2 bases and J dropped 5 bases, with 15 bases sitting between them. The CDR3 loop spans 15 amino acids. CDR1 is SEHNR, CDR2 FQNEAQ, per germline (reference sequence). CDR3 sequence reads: CASSLFLASGETQYF. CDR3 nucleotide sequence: TGTGCCAGCAGCTTATTTCTAGCGAGTGGCGAGACCCAGTACTTC.

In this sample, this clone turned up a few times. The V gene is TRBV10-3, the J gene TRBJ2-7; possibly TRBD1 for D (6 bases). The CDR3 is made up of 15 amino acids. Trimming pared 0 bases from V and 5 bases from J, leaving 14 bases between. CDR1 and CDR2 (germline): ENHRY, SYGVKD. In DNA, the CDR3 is TGTGCCATCAGTGAGTCGGGGACACTTATCGACGAGCAGTACTTC. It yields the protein CAISESGTLIDEQYF.

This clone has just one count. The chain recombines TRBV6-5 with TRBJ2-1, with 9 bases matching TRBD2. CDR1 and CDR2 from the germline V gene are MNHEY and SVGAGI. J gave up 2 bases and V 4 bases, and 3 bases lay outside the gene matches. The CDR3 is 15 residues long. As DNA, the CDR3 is TGTGCCAGCAGTTTGGCTAGCGGGGCCTACAATGAGCAGTTCTTC. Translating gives CASSLASGAYNEQFF.

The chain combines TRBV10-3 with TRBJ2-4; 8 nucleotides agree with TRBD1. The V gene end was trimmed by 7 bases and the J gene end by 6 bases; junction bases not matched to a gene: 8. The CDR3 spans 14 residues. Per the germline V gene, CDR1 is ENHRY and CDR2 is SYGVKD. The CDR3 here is CAITPTGGINIQYF. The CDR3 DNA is TGTGCCATCACTCCCACAGGGGGGATAAACATTCAGTACTTC.

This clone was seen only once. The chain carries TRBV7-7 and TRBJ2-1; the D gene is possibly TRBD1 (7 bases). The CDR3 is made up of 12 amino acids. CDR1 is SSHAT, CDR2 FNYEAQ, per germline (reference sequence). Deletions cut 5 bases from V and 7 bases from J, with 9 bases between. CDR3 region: CASSAGQNEQFF. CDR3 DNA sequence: TGTGCCAGCAGCGCGGGACAGAATGAGCAGTTCTTC. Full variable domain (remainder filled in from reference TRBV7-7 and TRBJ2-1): GAGVSQSPRYKVTKRGQDVTLRCDPISSHATLYWYQQALGQGPEFLTYFNYEAQPDKSGLPSDRFSAERPEGSISTLTIQRTEQRDSAMYRCASSAGQNEQFFGPGTRLTVL.

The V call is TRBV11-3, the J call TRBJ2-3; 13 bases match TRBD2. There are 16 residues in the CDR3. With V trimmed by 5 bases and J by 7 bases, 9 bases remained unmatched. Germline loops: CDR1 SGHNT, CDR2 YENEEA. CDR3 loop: CASSPRTSGGANTQYF. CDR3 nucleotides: TGTGCCAGCAGCCCCCGGACTAGCGGGGGCGCGAATACGCAGTATTTT. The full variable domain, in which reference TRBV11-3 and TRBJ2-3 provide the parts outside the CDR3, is EAGVVQSPRYKIIEKKQPVAFWCNPISGHNTLYWYLQNLGQGPELLIRYENEEAVDDSQLPKDRFSAERLKGVDSTLKIQPAELGDSAVYLCASSPRTSGGANTQYFGPGTRLTVL.